This T cell receptor beta chain was captured by sequencing in a study of T-cell reconstitution after alpha-beta-depleted transplantation in children. CDR3 length: 13 residues. Germline values: CDR1 SQVTM, CDR2 ANQGSEA. Trimming shortened V by 4 bases and J by 5 bases, and 14 bases separated the two germline ends. Preparation of the TCRbeta library was carried out with unique molecular identifiers. TCRdb itself ran the PCR reads through MiXCR, one entry per CDR3 protein. The sample holds 250,000 to 300,000 distinct CDR3 sequences, 9.9% seen once. The gene calls are TRBV29-1 and TRBJ2-5, with unresolved D. This sequence originates from a human donor who donated a stem cell graft to a child with SCID. The input for sequencing was PBMCs from the stem cell graft donor, taken from the stem cell graft. The chain's CDR3 is CSVGHNVAETQYF. In DNA form, the CDR3 reads TGCAGCGTTGGGCATAACGTCGCGGAGACCCAGTACTTC.